A selection of T cell receptor beta chains follows, all from one sample in a study of T-cell memory formation after mild COVID-19. A single record per CDR3 protein comes from TCRdb applying MiXCR to the 5' RACE reads. The sample has 200,000 to 300,000 distinct CDR3 sequences; over 15% are singletons. Sequenced sample: PBMCs or a T cell subset sorted from them (not recorded which). The receptor set was obtained from a man younger than 35 who had mild COVID-19 (a few samples of this study predate the infection). Cell type and time point are not known. Both conserved end residues are trimmed from each CDR3. A D gene is named only where the DNA matches it firmly.

j_call: TRBJ1-1
v_call: TRBV7-6
d_call: .
cdr3_aa: ASSSQENTEAF

j_call: TRBJ2-1
v_call: TRBV11-1
d_call: TRBD2
cdr3_aa: ASSDRTSDEQF

j_call: TRBJ1-1
v_call: TRBV19
d_call: .
cdr3_aa: ASRAAGFNTEAF

j_call: TRBJ2-3
v_call: TRBV4-1
d_call: .
cdr3_aa: ASSQAPLRADTQY

j_call: TRBJ2-7
v_call: TRBV4-2
d_call: .
cdr3_aa: ASSQVAGESSYEQY

j_call: TRBJ1-2
v_call: TRBV28
d_call: .
cdr3_aa: ASTEYSNYGYT

j_call: TRBJ2-7
v_call: TRBV18
d_call: TRBD1
cdr3_aa: ATQTGTGAYEQY

j_call: TRBJ2-7
v_call: TRBV4-3
d_call: .
cdr3_aa: ASSQEIQRPSYEQY

j_call: TRBJ2-4
v_call: TRBV6-5
d_call: .
cdr3_aa: ASSSNPGNIQY

j_call: TRBJ1-1
v_call: TRBV19
d_call: .
cdr3_aa: ASTRGLTEAF